The T cell receptor beta chain under discussion was sequenced for a study of OX40 agonist ivuxolimab in advanced cancers. For context, the study as a whole: The costimulatory receptor OX40 (CD134) was targeted by ivuxolimab, a fully human IgG2 agonistic monoclonal antibody. Intravenous ivuxolimab was administered to patients every 2 weeks at six dose levels: 0.01, 0.1, 0.3, 1.5, 3 and 10 mg/kg. Patients were allowed to have had prior anti-PD-1, anti-PD-L1 or anti-CTLA-4 therapy, and 40% of the dose-escalation patients had previously received checkpoint inhibitors. A male proportion of approximately 83% and a mean age of around 60 years, ranging from about 20 to 85, were recorded for the dose-escalation cohort. Peripheral TCRbeta sequencing aimed to test whether ivuxolimab altered TCR sequence diversity and caused clonal T-cell expansion. The paper reports the monotherapy dose-escalation portion (N of about 56 patients) of the phase I ivuxolimab trial. Partial responses occurred in three dose-escalation patients, of whom one had hepatocellular carcinoma and two had cutaneous melanoma. Among the approximately 54 dose-escalation patients, about 19 had hepatocellular carcinoma, roughly 15 melanoma, 9 renal cell carcinoma and 9 head and neck cancer. What the study reported, not specific to this receptor: On average, CD8+ T cells showed more expanded clones than CD4+ T cells after ivuxolimab. In partial responders in the 0.1-3.0 mg/kg groups, normalized peripheral clonal expansion was found to be among the lowest, especially among CD8+ T cells. The antigen specificity of the peripheral T cells that underwent clonal expansion was not determined. Low levels of normalized T-cell clonal expansion were also seen in some patients who did not respond. Clonal expansion of both CD4+ and CD8+ blood T cells was observed from baseline to week 6 at doses 0.1 to 3.0 mg/kg.

Patients with a history of autoimmune disease or receiving systemic immunosuppression were excluded from the trial. Peripheral blood for TCR sequencing was drawn from every dose cohort at baseline, at cycle 4 day 1 and at cycle 7 day 1. Samples were obtained from an open-label, multicenter, first-in-human phase I dose-escalation trial of ivuxolimab. Adults with locally advanced or metastatic head and neck squamous cell, hepatocellular, melanoma or renal cell carcinoma were enrolled in the trial. CD4+ and CD8+ T cells were sorted separately from peripheral blood before TCR sequencing. V lost 0 bases and J lost 6 bases, and the count of bases not matched to a germline gene is 11. The germline V gene encodes CDR1 SNHLY and CDR2 FYNNEI. The CDR3 spans 17 residues, from the cysteine through the phenylalanine. Only the CDR3 DNA stays, 51 bases, in frame from base 1. Genomic DNA was isolated from the sorted cells so that the TCRbeta CDR3 region could be sequenced. The immunoSEQ Assay was used for sequencing of TCRbeta CDR3 regions. In its TCRdb copy, this immuneACCESS table keeps in-frame sequences only and misses some clones. Where compared with another copy, unresolved V genes explain less than half of these, and the others have no known cause. Present in this sample are tens of thousands of clones, 77% of which were seen just once. Of the sample, 6.3% falls within the top ten clones.

There are a few counts of this clone. Which antigen it targets is not known. It has no much larger one-base neighbor in the sample; base qualities were not kept. The chain joins TRBV2 to TRBJ2-1; 7 nucleotides in the junction match TRBD2. This TCR was recovered from an adult with an advanced solid tumor such as melanoma, head and neck, liver or kidney cancer. The sample consisted of CD4+ or CD8+ T cells sorted from blood, taken in a trial of the OX40 agonist ivuxolimab. The CDR3 is CASSEALRKRGGNEQFF. The nucleotide sequence reads TGTGCCAGCAGTGAAGCGCTTCGGAAGCGGGGAGGCAATGAGCAGTTCTTC.